These T cell receptor beta chains were read from a single sample in a study of shared clonotypes between healthy human individuals. The method was immunoSEQ multiplex PCR; TCRdb's version includes in-frame clones alone and lacks a portion of them. This sample has roughly 2,000,000 clones, with 80% to 95% found just once. Sequenced sample: naive CD8+ T cells from PBMCs. The source is a man aged 18 to 29 in good health. Some clones in this sample may be carry-over from other donors' samples. Both conserved end residues are part of each CDR3. D genes are given only for firm matches. Clone size is stated in some rows and not others, as once, few, many or a class when expanded.

J gene: TRBJ2-7; D gene: -; clone size: -; V gene: TRBV11-2; CDR3 protein: CASRGLSGQISYEQYF; CDR3 DNA: TGTGCCAGCAGGGGATTATCGGGGCAGATCTCCTACGAGCAGTACTTC
J gene: TRBJ2-2; D gene: -; clone size: -; V gene: TRBV28; CDR3 protein: CASSLLSGELFF; CDR3 DNA: TGTGCCAGCAGTTTACTTTCCGGGGAGCTGTTTTTT
J gene: TRBJ1-3; D gene: -; clone size: -; V gene: TRBV7-9; CDR3 protein: CASSLLGGRSSGNTIYF; CDR3 DNA: TGTGCCAGCAGCTTATTGGGGGGTAGGAGCTCTGGAAACACCATATATTTT
J gene: TRBJ2-7; D gene: TRBD1; clone size: -; V gene: TRBV5-6; CDR3 protein: CASTPGPGQGLYEQYF; CDR3 DNA: TGTGCCAGCACCCCCGGGCCGGGACAGGGTCTCTACGAGCAGTACTTC
J gene: TRBJ2-1; D gene: -; clone size: -; V gene: TRBV15; CDR3 protein: CATARRGEQFF; CDR3 DNA: TGTGCCACCGCAAGACGGGGTGAGCAGTTCTTC
J gene: TRBJ2-7; D gene: -; clone size: -; V gene: TRBV4-3; CDR3 protein: CASSRGSGYEQYF; CDR3 DNA: TGCGCCAGCAGCCGTGGGAGTGGATACGAGCAGTACTTC
J gene: TRBJ1-2; D gene: -; clone size: -; V gene: TRBV7-9; CDR3 protein: CASIGAADYGYTF; CDR3 DNA: TGTGCCAGCATCGGGGCGGCGGACTATGGCTACACCTTC
J gene: TRBJ1-5; D gene: -; clone size: -; V gene: TRBV6-6; CDR3 protein: CATEGQPNQPQHF; CDR3 DNA: TGTGCCACCGAGGGACAACCCAATCAGCCCCAGCATTTT
J gene: TRBJ2-1; D gene: -; clone size: -; V gene: TRBV7-6; CDR3 protein: CASSLAAPPNEQFF; CDR3 DNA: TGTGCCAGCAGCTTGGCGGCTCCCCCCAATGAGCAGTTCTTC
J gene: TRBJ2-7; D gene: -; clone size: -; V gene: TRBV4-1; CDR3 protein: CASSQVFGSYEQYF; CDR3 DNA: TGCGCCAGCAGCCAAGTTTTTGGAAGCTACGAGCAGTACTTC
J gene: TRBJ2-7; D gene: -; clone size: -; V gene: TRBV6-5; CDR3 protein: CASSSRTKLQSYEQYF; CDR3 DNA: TGTGCCAGCAGTTCCAGAACTAAACTCCAATCCTACGAGCAGTACTTC
J gene: TRBJ2-1; D gene: -; clone size: -; V gene: TRBV6-1; CDR3 protein: CASSQNRGEQFF; CDR3 DNA: TGTGCCAGCAGCCAAAATAGGGGTGAGCAGTTCTTC
J gene: TRBJ2-7; D gene: TRBD2; clone size: -; V gene: TRBV9; CDR3 protein: CASSVGLAAYEQYF; CDR3 DNA: TGTGCCAGCAGCGTGGGACTAGCGGCCTACGAGCAGTACTTC
J gene: TRBJ2-7; D gene: TRBD1; clone size: -; V gene: TRBV27; CDR3 protein: CASTILGTGGPYEQYF; CDR3 DNA: TGTGCCAGCACCATCCTCGGGACAGGGGGCCCCTACGAGCAGTACTTC
J gene: TRBJ1-2; D gene: TRBD1; clone size: -; V gene: TRBV2; CDR3 protein: CAIKPRDRGIYGYTF; CDR3 DNA: TGTGCCATCAAGCCCCGGGACAGGGGAATCTATGGCTACACCTTC
J gene: TRBJ2-7; D gene: TRBD1; clone size: -; V gene: TRBV9; CDR3 protein: CASSVGQGAYEQYF; CDR3 DNA: TGTGCCAGCAGCGTAGGACAGGGGGCTTACGAGCAGTACTTC
J gene: TRBJ1-1; D gene: -; clone size: -; V gene: TRBV19; CDR3 protein: CASSNRGTPEAFF; CDR3 DNA: TGTGCCAGTAGTAACAGAGGGACCCCTGAAGCTTTCTTT
J gene: TRBJ2-3; D gene: -; clone size: -; V gene: TRBV7-6; CDR3 protein: CASSPLRTDTQYF; CDR3 DNA: TGTGCCAGCAGCCCACTACGCACAGATACGCAGTATTTT
J gene: TRBJ2-5; D gene: -; clone size: -; V gene: TRBV5-6; CDR3 protein: CASSLGRGETQYF; CDR3 DNA: TGTGCCAGCAGCCTGGGTAGAGGGGAGACCCAGTACTTC
J gene: TRBJ2-2; D gene: -; clone size: once; V gene: TRBV7-6; CDR3 protein: CASSSTGLLTNTGELFF; CDR3 DNA: TGTGCCAGCAGCTCAACGGGACTCCTTACGAACACCGGGGAGCTGTTTTTT
J gene: TRBJ1-2; D gene: -; clone size: -; V gene: TRBV29-1; CDR3 protein: CSVPLDFLDGYTF; CDR3 DNA: TGCAGCGTCCCCCTAGACTTCTTGGATGGCTACACCTTC
J gene: TRBJ2-2; D gene: TRBD2; clone size: -; V gene: TRBV5-6; CDR3 protein: CASSRRLASGAVGELFF; CDR3 DNA: TGTGCCAGCAGCCGACGACTAGCGAGTGGTGCAGTCGGGGAGCTGTTTTTT
J gene: TRBJ2-7; D gene: -; clone size: -; V gene: TRBV28; CDR3 protein: CAHGRGTYEQYF; CDR3 DNA: TGTGCCCACGGACGCGGGACCTACGAGCAGTACTTC
J gene: TRBJ1-1; D gene: -; clone size: -; V gene: TRBV29-1; CDR3 protein: CSAEVGEAFF; CDR3 DNA: TGCAGCGCCGAGGTGGGTGAAGCTTTCTTT
J gene: TRBJ2-7; D gene: -; clone size: -; V gene: TRBV13; CDR3 protein: CASSLQLGYEQYF; CDR3 DNA: TGTGCCAGCAGCCTTCAACTTGGCTACGAGCAGTACTTC
J gene: TRBJ2-1; D gene: TRBD1; clone size: -; V gene: TRBV7-6; CDR3 protein: CASSVWGQGLYNEQFF; CDR3 DNA: TGTGCCAGCAGCGTATGGGGACAGGGGCTCTACAATGAGCAGTTCTTC
J gene: TRBJ2-7; D gene: -; clone size: -; V gene: TRBV6-1; CDR3 protein: CATSPDFAYEQYF; CDR3 DNA: TGTGCCACATCACCGGACTTCGCCTACGAGCAGTACTTC
J gene: TRBJ2-7; D gene: -; clone size: -; V gene: TRBV9; CDR3 protein: CASSVAGSEQYF; CDR3 DNA: TGTGCCAGCAGCGTAGCTGGGTCAGAGCAGTACTTC
J gene: TRBJ1-1; D gene: -; clone size: -; V gene: TRBV13; CDR3 protein: CASRAGVNTEAFF; CDR3 DNA: TGTGCCAGCAGGGCGGGGGTGAACACTGAAGCTTTCTTT
J gene: TRBJ1-5; D gene: -; clone size: -; V gene: TRBV5-8; CDR3 protein: CASSHNQPQHF; CDR3 DNA: TGTGCCAGCAGCCACAATCAGCCCCAGCATTTT
J gene: TRBJ1-2; D gene: TRBD1; clone size: -; V gene: TRBV27; CDR3 protein: CASSLGPGTGKVDGYTF; CDR3 DNA: TGTGCCAGCAGTTTAGGCCCCGGGACAGGGAAGGTGGATGGCTACACCTTC
J gene: TRBJ2-7; D gene: TRBD2; clone size: few; V gene: TRBV7-9; CDR3 protein: CASSPPGRYEQYF; CDR3 DNA: TGTGCCAGCAGCCCCCCCGGGAGGTACGAGCAGTACTTC
J gene: TRBJ1-1; D gene: -; clone size: many; V gene: TRBV5-5; CDR3 protein: CASSLSLSTEAFF; CDR3 DNA: TGTGCCAGCAGCCTCTCTCTCAGCACTGAAGCTTTCTTT
J gene: TRBJ2-7; D gene: -; clone size: -; V gene: TRBV2; CDR3 protein: CASRLTGNAYEQYF; CDR3 DNA: TGTGCCAGCAGGCTGACAGGTAACGCGTACGAGCAGTACTTC
J gene: TRBJ1-2; D gene: TRBD1; clone size: -; V gene: TRBV28; CDR3 protein: CASTGWGQQEGYTF; CDR3 DNA: TGTGCCAGCACCGGTTGGGGACAGCAGGAGGGCTACACCTTC
J gene: TRBJ2-5; D gene: -; clone size: -; V gene: TRBV29-1; CDR3 protein: CSVEDQEAGVQETQYF; CDR3 DNA: TGCAGCGTTGAAGATCAGGAGGCCGGAGTTCAAGAGACCCAGTACTTC
J gene: TRBJ2-2; D gene: TRBD2; clone size: -; V gene: TRBV29-1; CDR3 protein: CSVEDSLAGGPAGELFF; CDR3 DNA: TGCAGCGTTGAAGATAGTCTAGCGGGAGGGCCTGCCGGGGAGCTGTTTTTT
J gene: TRBJ2-3; D gene: -; clone size: -; V gene: TRBV28; CDR3 protein: CASSFPAIGDTQYF; CDR3 DNA: TGTGCCAGCAGTTTCCCCGCTATTGGAGATACGCAGTATTTT
J gene: TRBJ2-5; D gene: TRBD2; clone size: -; V gene: TRBV5-5; CDR3 protein: CASSLFPGGPQETQYF; CDR3 DNA: TGTGCCAGCAGCTTGTTTCCGGGAGGGCCCCAAGAGACCCAGTACTTC
J gene: TRBJ1-5; D gene: TRBD1; clone size: -; V gene: TRBV19; CDR3 protein: CASSIGDRGNQPQHF; CDR3 DNA: TGTGCCAGTAGTATCGGTGACAGGGGCAATCAGCCCCAGCATTTT
J gene: TRBJ2-7; D gene: -; clone size: -; V gene: TRBV5-1; CDR3 protein: CATREGALGEQYF; CDR3 DNA: TGCGCCACCCGGGAGGGGGCTTTGGGCGAGCAGTACTTC
J gene: TRBJ2-7; D gene: TRBD2; clone size: -; V gene: TRBV6-5; CDR3 protein: CASSSTSWGGEQYF; CDR3 DNA: TGTGCCAGCAGTTCGACTAGCTGGGGTGGGGAGCAGTACTTC
J gene: TRBJ2-7; D gene: TRBD1; clone size: -; V gene: TRBV19; CDR3 protein: CASSSRTGQIYEQYF; CDR3 DNA: TGTGCCAGTAGTTCCCGGACAGGGCAAATCTACGAGCAGTACTTC
J gene: TRBJ2-7; D gene: -; clone size: -; V gene: TRBV4-1; CDR3 protein: CASSQGRTYEQYF; CDR3 DNA: TGCGCCAGCAGCCAAGGGAGGACCTACGAGCAGTACTTC
J gene: TRBJ1-5; D gene: -; clone size: -; V gene: TRBV7-9; CDR3 protein: CASSGSNQPQHF; CDR3 DNA: TGTGCCAGCAGCGGAAGCAATCAGCCCCAGCATTTT
J gene: TRBJ2-7; D gene: TRBD1; clone size: -; V gene: TRBV27; CDR3 protein: CASRGTGGFLEQYF; CDR3 DNA: TGTGCCAGCCGTGGGACAGGCGGATTTTTAGAGCAGTACTTC
J gene: TRBJ2-7; D gene: -; clone size: once; V gene: TRBV6-1; CDR3 protein: CASSEGSTYEQYF; CDR3 DNA: TGTGCCAGCAGTGAGGGCAGTACCTACGAGCAGTACTTC
J gene: TRBJ2-7; D gene: TRBD2; clone size: -; V gene: TRBV5-1; CDR3 protein: CASSPAGGGPYEQYF; CDR3 DNA: TGCGCCAGCAGCCCCGCCGGGGGGGGGCCCTACGAGCAGTACTTC
J gene: TRBJ2-7; D gene: -; clone size: -; V gene: TRBV30; CDR3 protein: CAWSVRQGYEQYF; CDR3 DNA: TGTGCCTGGAGTGTACGTCAGGGGTACGAGCAGTACTTC
J gene: TRBJ1-1; D gene: -; clone size: -; V gene: TRBV28; CDR3 protein: CASSYVVSTEAFF; CDR3 DNA: TGTGCCAGCAGTTACGTGGTGAGCACTGAAGCTTTCTTT
J gene: TRBJ2-7; D gene: TRBD2; clone size: -; V gene: TRBV10-2; CDR3 protein: CATRGLAGGDEQYF; CDR3 DNA: TGCGCCACCCGGGGGCTAGCGGGAGGAGACGAGCAGTACTTC
J gene: TRBJ2-5; D gene: TRBD2; clone size: -; V gene: TRBV7-9; CDR3 protein: CASKVAGGFETQYF; CDR3 DNA: TGTGCCAGCAAGGTAGCGGGAGGTTTTGAGACCCAGTACTTC
J gene: TRBJ2-1; D gene: TRBD2; clone size: -; V gene: TRBV27; CDR3 protein: CASSLGTSTSREQFF; CDR3 DNA: TGTGCCAGCAGTTTAGGGACTAGCACCTCAAGGGAGCAGTTCTTC